The 29 T cell receptor beta chains given below trace back to one sample, sequenced in a study of blood T cell repertoires in COVID-19. The protocol was immunoSEQ multiplex PCR, while the TCRdb copy is restricted to in-frame clones and leaves out a portion. Here the sample spans about 89,000 clones, about 80% being singletons. Material: peripheral blood. All receptors derive from a woman aged 80 or over with acute or convalescent COVID-19.

A note on this clone: The same CDR3 can be traced to other DNA sequences in this sample. V gene TRBV5-1 combines with J gene TRBJ2-5; 9 bases match TRBD2. The germline CDR1 and CDR2 sequences are SGHRS and YFSETQ. This CDR3 contains 14 residues. The junction had 4 bases not matched to a gene; V was cut back by 2 bases and J by 5 bases. CDR3 bases: TGCGCCAGCAGCTTAGCGGGAGGCCGGGAGACCCAGTACTTC. Translated: CASSLAGGRETQYF.

The CDR3 protein is CATSDLTGGTGELFF. The DNA for the CDR3 is TGTGCCACCAGTGATTTGACAGGGGGCACCGGGGAGCTGTTTTTT. This sequence joins TRBV24-1 and TRBJ2-2; 8 bases match TRBD1. V dropped 0 bases and J dropped 4; count of bases not matched to a gene: 0. Germline V gene sequence: CDR1 KGHDR, CDR2 SFDVKD. This CDR3 has 15 residues.

The chain is built from TRBV30 and TRBJ1-5, with D unresolved. This CDR3 spans 14 amino acids. Trimming stripped 3 bases from V and 1 base from J, with 10 bases between. Germline V gene data show CDR1 as GTSNPN and CDR2 as SVGIG (reference sequence). CDR3 nucleotides: TGTGCCTGGAGGAGAGGAGGAAGCAATCAGCCCCAGCATTTT. This translates into CAWRRGGSNQPQHF.

This CDR3 is CASSLKPVRQGLKNIQYF. CDR3 sequence (DNA): TGTGCCAGCAGCTTAAAACCCGTAAGACAGGGCCTCAAAAACATTCAGTACTTC. The V call is TRBV11-2, the J call TRBJ2-4, with 7 bases aligning to TRBD1. Germline CDR1 SGHAT, CDR2 FQNNGV. The CDR3 contains 18 residues. V dropped 2 bases and J dropped 3; count of bases not matched to a gene: 13.

The chain employs TRBV3-1 (or the pseudogene TRBV3-2) and TRBJ1-1; 10 bases map to TRBD1. There are 15 residues in the CDR3. The germline V gene has CDR1 LGHDT and CDR2 YNNKEL (reference sequence). The junction had 7 bases not matched to a gene; V was cut back by 5 bases and J by 4 bases. The CDR3: CASSFGDRGFTEAFF. The CDR3 region has the DNA TGTGCCAGCAGCTTCGGGGACAGGGGTTTCACTGAAGCTTTCTTT.

This chain links TRBV20-1 with TRBJ2-2; tentatively, D is TRBD2 (5 bases). CDR3 length: 14 amino acids. Between the trimmed V and J ends, which lost 3 bases and 5 bases, there was a span of 13 bases. CDR1 and CDR2 from the germline V gene are DFQATT and SNEGSKA (reference sequence). Here the CDR3 reads CSASYNSGTGELFF. The CDR3 bases are TGCAGTGCTAGTTATAATTCGGGAACCGGGGAGCTGTTTTTT.

Here the CDR3 reads CASSVGTGLAGDNEQFF. The CDR3, as DNA: TGTGCCAGCAGTGTTGGGACTGGACTAGCGGGGGACAATGAGCAGTTCTTC. The chain employs TRBV6-1 and TRBJ2-1, with TRBD2 identical over 13 bases. Germline CDR1 is MNHNS and CDR2 is SASEGT. This CDR3 is built from 17 residues. V dropped 4 bases and J dropped 5; count of bases not matched to a gene: 8.

This clone was seen just once. This rearrangement joins TRBV7-2 to TRBJ2-3, with TRBD2 matching 11 bases. The V gene end was trimmed by 3 bases and the J gene end by 3 bases; junction bases not matched to a gene: 2. The germline V gene has CDR1 SGHTA and CDR2 FQGNSA. CDR3 length: 15 amino acids. This CDR3 is CASSFSSGRTDTQYF. In DNA form, the CDR3 reads TGTGCCAGCAGCTTTTCTAGCGGGAGGACAGATACGCAGTATTTT. Combining the CDR3 with reference TRBV7-2 and TRBJ2-3 gives the whole variable domain GAGVSQSPSNKVTEKGKDVELRCDPISGHTALYWYRQSLGQGLEFLIYFQGNSAPDKSGLPSDRFSAERTGGSVSTLTIQRTQQEDSAVYLCASSFSSGRTDTQYFGPGTRLTVL.

The V gene is TRBV5-5, the J gene TRBJ2-1, with 14 positions matching TRBD2. With V trimmed by 4 bases and J by 8 bases, 8 bases remained unmatched. The CDR3 covers 16 residues. Germline CDR1 and CDR2: SGHKS and YYEKEE (reference sequence). CDR3 bases: TGTGCCAGCAGCGCGACTAGCGGGGGGGGCTTTTATGAGCAGTTCTTC. It codes for CASSATSGGGFYEQFF.

The genes are TRBV7-2 and TRBJ1-2; no clear D gene. In germline, CDR1 is SGHTA, CDR2 FQGNSA. The V end lost 1 base, the J end lost 4 bases, and 7 bases lay between the germline ends. CDR3 length: 13 residues. The CDR3 DNA follows: TGTGCCAGCAGCTTAGACGGAGGCTATGGCTACACCTTC. Encoded protein: CASSLDGGYGYTF.

The J gene is TRBJ1-2, the V gene TRBV30; 7 bases line up with TRBD1. Germline V gene sequence: CDR1 GTSNPN, CDR2 SVGIG (reference sequence). The CDR3 sequence is 15 residues long. V shed 3 bases and J 4 bases; nucleotides not matched to a gene: 11. The chain's CDR3 is CAWRDTKGASYGYTF. For the CDR3, the DNA is TGTGCCTGGAGGGATACCAAGGGGGCGAGCTATGGCTACACCTTC. The complete variable domain, with remaining parts taken from reference TRBV30 and TRBJ1-2, reads SQTIHQWPATLVQPVGSPLSLECTVEGTSNPNLYWYRQAAGRGLQLLFYSVGIGQISSEVPQNLSASRPQDRQFILSSKKLLLSDSGFYLCAWRDTKGASYGYTFGSGTRLTVV.

This clone was observed a single time. This sequence joins TRBV11-2 and TRBJ2-1; TRBD2 agrees at 11 bases. The germline V gene encodes CDR1 SGHAT and CDR2 FQNNGV. V dropped 6 bases and J dropped 9; count of bases not matched to a gene: 16. The CDR3 contains 17 residues. In DNA form, the CDR3 reads TGTGCCAGCAGTCGAGGGACTAGCGGAACTTGGGACAGTGAGCAGTTCTTC. Amino acids: CASSRGTSGTWDSEQFF.

This clone was seen more than once but under ten times. The CDR3 bases are TGTGCCAGCTCACCACCGCGGCACACCATATATTTT. It yields the protein CASSPPRHTIYF. The rearrangement joins TRBV18 to TRBJ1-3; D unresolved. The CDR3 loop spans 12 amino acids. Trimming took 0 bases from V and 8 from J, leaving 5 bases between them. The germline V gene encodes CDR1 KGHSH and CDR2 LQKENI.

DNA of the CDR3: TGCAGTGCTAGTATTGGGACAGGGGTCCTTGAAAAACTGTTTTTT. Translation: CSASIGTGVLEKLFF. This chain joins TRBV20-1 and TRBJ1-4; TRBD1 aligns across 10 bases. The CDR3 runs to 15 residues. Germline V gives CDR1 DFQATT, CDR2 SNEGSKA (reference sequence). V lost 3 bases and J lost 7; bases outside the gene matches: 8.

This chain connects TRBV5-8 to TRBJ1-2; the D gene is possibly TRBD1 (6 bases). The CDR3 loop spans 15 amino acids. Germline-derived CDR1 and CDR2 are SGHTS and YDEGEE. With 0 bases removed from V and 1 base from J, the gap between germline ends came to 10 bases. CDR3 region: CASSLGGGHNYGYTF. In DNA form, the CDR3 reads TGTGCCAGCAGCTTGGGCGGGGGACATAACTATGGCTACACCTTC.

This clone was recorded only once. The chain has TRBV27 and TRBJ2-4; 7 bases line up with TRBD2. The ends lost 5 bases at V and 1 base at J; junction bases unmatched: 8. This CDR3 is built from 16 residues. Germline lookup yields CDR1 MNHEY and CDR2 SMNVEV (reference sequence). The CDR3 here is CASSTLGEGAKNIQYF. The CDR3 DNA follows: TGTGCCAGCAGTACACTAGGGGAGGGGGCCAAAAACATTCAGTACTTC.

CDR3 DNA sequence: TGTGCCAGCAGCCAAGATCTCCGGGGGTCCTTTAATGAGCAGTTCTTC. It codes for CASSQDLRGSFNEQFF. The chain links TRBV4-2 to TRBJ2-1; D might be TRBD2 (6 bases). Per the germline V gene, CDR1 is LGHNA and CDR2 is YNFKEQ. Between the trimmed V and J ends, which lost 0 bases and 7 bases, there was a span of 16 bases. The CDR3 is 16 residues long.

This clone was recorded once. The chain combines TRBV21-1 with TRBJ2-1; the tabulated D call, TRBD1, remains unverified against the DNA. TRBV21-1 is labeled a pseudogene. The CDR3 loop spans 13 amino acids. In DNA form, the CDR3 reads TGTGCCAGCAGCAAGACAGCCGACAATGAGCAGTTCTTC. Its translation is CASSKTADNEQFF.

This chain connects TRBV6-5 to TRBJ1-5, with 10 bases aligning to TRBD1. CDR1 is MNHEY and CDR2 is SVGAGI in the germline V gene. The CDR3 extends over 15 amino acids. The ends lost 6 bases at V and 4 bases at J; junction bases unmatched: 6. The CDR3, as DNA: TGTGCCAGCAGGGAGGACAGGGGGGGAAATCAGCCCCAGCATTTT. Protein sequence: CASREDRGGNQPQHF.

The sample holds one count of this clone. The rearrangement joins TRBV2 to TRBJ2-5, with TRBD2 matching over 11 bases. Trimming took 3 bases from V and 4 from J; bases not matched to a gene: 4. The CDR3 loop spans 15 amino acids. Per germline, CDR1 SNHLY and CDR2 FYNNEI. The CDR3 loop is CASSDSGRASETQYF. CDR3 nucleotides: TGTGCCAGCAGTGATAGCGGGAGGGCCTCAGAGACCCAGTACTTC.

The chain uses TRBV2 and TRBJ2-3, with 8 positions matching TRBD2. CDR3 length equals 14 residues. The V segment lost 6 bases and the J segment 6 bases; nucleotides outside the gene matches: 8. Germline V lookup: CDR1 SNHLY, CDR2 FYNNEI. The CDR3: CASRSGGGWDTQYF. As DNA, the CDR3 is TGTGCCAGCAGGTCAGGCGGGGGGTGGGATACGCAGTATTTT.

This clone was seen a handful of times. The V and J genes are TRBV7-9 and TRBJ2-4, with 7 bases identical to TRBD2. This CDR3 region has 19 residues. Germline V gene sequence: CDR1 SEHNR, CDR2 FQNEAQ (reference sequence). Germline trimming cut 0 bases from V and 0 bases from J; bases unmatched to any gene: 11. As DNA, the CDR3 is TGTGCCAGCAGCTTAGCCTCCGAGCTAGCGGAGCTAGCCAAAAACATTCAGTACTTC. Translation gives CASSLASELAELAKNIQYF.

The chain employs TRBV18 and TRBJ2-3; D uncertain. V lost 3 bases to trimming and J lost 3 bases, with 4 bases between them. Germline-derived CDR1 and CDR2 are KGHSH and LQKENI. This CDR3 region has 12 residues. The CDR3 DNA is TGTGCCAGCTCACCTAAAACAGATACGCAGTATTTT. This sequence encodes CASSPKTDTQYF.

V gene TRBV2 combines with J gene TRBJ2-6; D might be TRBD1 (6 bases). In germline, CDR1 is SNHLY, CDR2 FYNNEI. V lost 3 bases, J lost 2 bases, and 14 bases lay in between. The CDR3 is 17 amino acids. The CDR3 region has the DNA TGTGCCAGCAGTGACAGGGGACGCCTCGCTGGGGCCAACGTCCTGACTTTC. It translates to CASSDRGRLAGANVLTF.

The chain carries TRBV19 and TRBJ1-1; TRBD1 matches 7 bases. The CDR3 contains 16 residues. V was clipped by 5 bases and J by 10 bases; unmatched bases: 19. CDR1 LNHDA and CDR2 SQIVND come from the germline V gene (reference sequence). In nucleotides, the CDR3 is TGTGCCAGTAGTTCCCGACAGGGAACGTCATATGATGGAGCTTTCTTT. Protein sequence: CASSSRQGTSYDGAFF.

The chain has TRBV7-8 and TRBJ1-2; 7 bases map to TRBD1. The CDR3 extends over 14 amino acids. The ends lost 3 bases at V and 8 bases at J; junction bases unmatched: 9. CDR1 and CDR2 (germline): SGHVS, FQNEAQ. CDR3 sequence (DNA): TGTGCCAGCAGCTTTTACGACAGGGAGGACGGCTACACCTTC. Amino acids: CASSFYDREDGYTF.

This clone has ten or more counts. The J gene is TRBJ1-3, the V gene TRBV19, with 8 bases identical to TRBD1. In germline, CDR1 is LNHDA, CDR2 SQIVND (reference sequence). The CDR3 sequence is 17 residues long. Trimming took 4 bases from V and 0 from J; bases not matched to a gene: 8. CDR3 nucleotides: TGTGCCAGTAGTAGCCCGGGACAGGCCTCCTCTGGAAACACCATATATTTT. Translation: CASSSPGQASSGNTIYF.

The rearrangement uses TRBV10-3 and TRBJ1-6; TRBD1 aligns across 7 bases. V lost 9 bases and J lost 0; bases outside the gene matches: 8. The CDR3 totals 16 residues. The V gene's germline CDR1 is ENHRY and CDR2 SYGVKD. CDR3 amino acids: CAISTGTLSYNSPLHF. CDR3 coding DNA: TGTGCCATATCGACAGGGACACTCTCCTATAATTCACCCCTCCACTTT.

The V and J genes are TRBV5-6 and TRBJ2-1; 10 bases are a match to TRBD2. The V gene's germline CDR1 is SGHDT and CDR2 YYEEEE. The CDR3 covers 15 residues. V lost 4 bases to trimming and J lost 6 bases; unmatched junction nucleotides: 7. CDR3 amino acids: CASSAGLAVVNEQFF. The CDR3 region has the DNA TGTGCCAGCAGCGCCGGACTAGCGGTGGTCAATGAGCAGTTCTTC.